This TCR beta chain originates from a study of low-dose radiotherapy and immunotherapy resistance in tumors. The sample holds a few counts of this clonotype. The time point was: before trial treatment. TRAV- and TRBV-specific primers were used for first-strand cDNA, which covered alpha and beta chains. TCR amplification ran roughly 20 PCR cycles using constant-region and V-primer adapter primers. TCRdb reprocessed the reads via MiXCR and lists one record per CDR3 protein. Here the sample spans tens of thousands of distinct CDR3 sequences, roughly 30% being singletons. The CDR3 is 15 amino acids. Germline V lookup: CDR1 SNHLY, CDR2 FYNNEI. Losses at the gene ends were 6 bases for V and 7 bases for J; bases not matched to a gene: 7.

The source material was PBMCs, sampled before treatment. The sequence was collected from a female donor with ovarian cancer. The V and J genes are TRBV2 and TRBJ2-1; 12 bases align to TRBD2. CDR3 sequence: CASSLLAGGGNEQFF. The CDR3 DNA reads TGTGCCAGCAGCTTACTAGCGGGAGGAGGTAATGAGCAGTTCTTC.